This TCR beta chain emerged from a study of T-cell reconstitution after alpha-beta-depleted transplantation in children. Preparing the TCRbeta library involved the use of unique molecular identifiers. Via MiXCR, TCRdb re-called the PCR reads, giving one row per CDR3 protein. The table shows hundreds of thousands of distinct CDR3 sequences, with almost 10% occurring only once. This clonotype was counted between two and nine times. Sequences were derived from PBMCs from the stem cell graft donor, sampled from the stem cell graft. The clonotype comes from a human donor who donated a stem cell graft to a child with SCID.

CDR3 amino acids: CASSDVPGGSTEAFF. The CDR3 DNA reads as TGTGCCAGCAGCGATGTCCCAGGGGGCAGCACTGAAGCTTTCTTT. The chain carries TRBV9 and TRBJ1-1; 8 bases agree with TRBD1. Germline loops: CDR1 SGDLS, CDR2 YYNGEE. This CDR3 is 15 amino acids long. J was trimmed by 4 bases and V by 3 bases; bases with no gene match: 8.